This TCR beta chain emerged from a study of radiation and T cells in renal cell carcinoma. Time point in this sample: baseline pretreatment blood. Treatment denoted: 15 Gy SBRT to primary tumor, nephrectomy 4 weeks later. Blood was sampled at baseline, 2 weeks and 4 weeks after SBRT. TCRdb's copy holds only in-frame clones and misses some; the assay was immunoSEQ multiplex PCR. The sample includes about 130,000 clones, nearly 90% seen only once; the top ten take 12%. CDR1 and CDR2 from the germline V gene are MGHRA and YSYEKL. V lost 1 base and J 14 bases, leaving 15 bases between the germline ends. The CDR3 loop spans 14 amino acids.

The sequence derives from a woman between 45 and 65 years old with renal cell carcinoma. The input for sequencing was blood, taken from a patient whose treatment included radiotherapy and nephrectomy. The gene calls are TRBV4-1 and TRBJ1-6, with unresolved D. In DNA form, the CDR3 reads TGCGCCAGCAGCCAAGTAATTACCGGTTTGGCCCTCCACTTT. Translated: CASSQVITGLALHF.